This TCR beta chain came from a study of beta chain features in type 1 diabetes. Overall study context: Age, gender, cell numbers and subset yield matched between patients and controls. Researchers looked at roughly 100,000,000 sorted cells across all samples. Study-level findings and limits: People with Type 1 diabetes carried modestly yet significantly shorter TCRB CDR3s in all four CD4+ subsets.

The whole isolated RNA underwent reverse transcription, so sequencing captured expressed TCRB transcripts. Deep immunoSEQ sequencing covered naive, central memory and regulatory T cell samples. The assay was immunoSEQ multiplex PCR, and TCRdb's table has in-frame clones only and misses some. Here the sample spans about 340,000 clones, about a tenth being singletons. After removal of 4 bases from V and 4 bases from J, the junction contained 14 bases not matched to a gene. The germline gives CDR1 SGHNT, CDR2 YYREEE (reference sequence). CDR3 size: 17 residues. As to this clone: Its antigen remains unknown.

Per donor, one heparinised blood draw averaged approximately 110 mL. Sequenced input: central memory CD4+ T cells from blood. This sequence joins TRBV5-4 and TRBJ1-2; 9 bases match TRBD1. This TCR came from a man aged 25-45 years with type 1 diabetes. Here the CDR3 DNA reads TGTGCCAGCAGCCCCGGGACAGGGAATGGGGTAGTCTATGGCTACACCTTC. It is translated as CASSPGTGNGVVYGYTF.